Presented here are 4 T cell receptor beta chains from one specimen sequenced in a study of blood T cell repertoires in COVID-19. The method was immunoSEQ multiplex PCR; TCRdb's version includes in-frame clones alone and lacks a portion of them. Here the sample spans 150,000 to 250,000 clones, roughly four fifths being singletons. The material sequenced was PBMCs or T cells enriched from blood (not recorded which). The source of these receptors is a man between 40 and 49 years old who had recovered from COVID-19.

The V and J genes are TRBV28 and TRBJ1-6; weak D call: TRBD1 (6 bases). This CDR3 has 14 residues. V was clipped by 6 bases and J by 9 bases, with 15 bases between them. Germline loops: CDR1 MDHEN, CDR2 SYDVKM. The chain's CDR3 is CASRTSGVGSPLHF. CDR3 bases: TGTGCCAGCAGAACTTCAGGGGTCGGTTCACCCCTCCACTTT.

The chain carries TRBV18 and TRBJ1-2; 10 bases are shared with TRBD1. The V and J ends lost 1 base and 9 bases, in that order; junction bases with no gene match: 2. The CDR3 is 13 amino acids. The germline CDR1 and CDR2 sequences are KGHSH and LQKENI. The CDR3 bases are TGTGCCAGCTCACCACTGGGACAGGGGAGCTACACCTTC. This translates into CASSPLGQGSYTF.

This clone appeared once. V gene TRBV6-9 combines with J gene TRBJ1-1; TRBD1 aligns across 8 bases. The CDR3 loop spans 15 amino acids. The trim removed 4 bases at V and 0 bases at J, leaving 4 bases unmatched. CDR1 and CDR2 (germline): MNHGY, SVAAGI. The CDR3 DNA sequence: TGTGCCAGCAGTTCCCCGGGACAGGTGAACACTGAAGCTTTCTTT. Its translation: CASSSPGQVNTEAFF.

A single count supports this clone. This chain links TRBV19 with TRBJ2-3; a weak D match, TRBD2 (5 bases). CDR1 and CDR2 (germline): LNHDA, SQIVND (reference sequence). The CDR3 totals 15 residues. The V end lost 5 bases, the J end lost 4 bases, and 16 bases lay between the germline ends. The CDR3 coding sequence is TGTGCCAGTAGTGCGGCTGGCCTGAGGGCAGATACGCAGTATTTT. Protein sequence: CASSAAGLRADTQYF.